These 6 T cell receptor beta chains were all obtained from the same sample, sequenced in a study of naive and memory T cell subsets. Amplification of ligated cDNA took four PCR rounds with SP2 and nested alpha and beta constant primers. TCRdb reanalysed the 5' RACE reads using MiXCR and keeps one entry per CDR3 protein. The sample holds approximately 58,000 distinct CDR3 sequences, about 7.2% seen once. TCR cDNA received a 3' ligated oligonucleotide that carried a UMI. These receptor sequences come from a male donor in good health.

This clonotype was recorded many times. The V gene is TRBV29-1, the J gene TRBJ2-1, with D tentatively TRBD2 (5 bases). V was pared by 5 bases and J by 2 bases, with 7 bases between. Germline V gene sequence: CDR1 SQVTM, CDR2 ANQGSEA. This CDR3 comprises 12 residues. CDR3 residues: CSVSGTYNEQFF. The CDR3 nucleotides are TGCAGCGTTTCCGGGACCTACAATGAGCAGTTCTTC.

This clonotype was found many times. The chain combines TRBV29-1 with TRBJ1-1; no reliable D call. CDR1 is SQVTM and CDR2 is ANQGSEA in the germline V gene. With 4 bases removed from V and 11 bases from J, the gap between germline ends came to 14 bases. This CDR3 contains 11 residues. The DNA for the CDR3 is TGCAGCGTTGTAAACTTCCCTGTGGCTTTCTTT. Amino acid sequence: CSVVNFPVAFF.

This clonotype was observed many times. The rearrangement joins TRBV3-1 to TRBJ2-4; 15 bases map to TRBD2. The germline gives CDR1 LGHDT, CDR2 YNNKEL (reference sequence). The CDR3 sequence is 17 residues long. Trimming cost V 1 base and J 6 bases; bases outside gene matches: 4. CDR3 sequence reads: CASSQGWTSGGGNIQYF. The CDR3 nucleotides read TGTGCCAGCAGCCAAGGTTGGACTAGCGGGGGGGGAAACATTCAGTACTTC.

This chain connects TRBV18 to TRBJ2-3, with TRBD2 identical over 8 bases. CDR1 KGHSH and CDR2 LQKENI come from the germline V gene. Trimming cost V 8 bases and J 2 bases; bases outside gene matches: 6. The CDR3 is 14 amino acids. CDR3 in DNA: TGTGCCAGCACACTAGCGGACCCCACAGATACGCAGTATTTT. Translation gives CASTLADPTDTQYF.

This clonotype was seen many times. The chain has TRBV13 and TRBJ1-2, with a weak D call TRBD1 (5 bases). This CDR3 contains 14 residues. The V end was cut by 0 bases, the J end by 2 bases, with 7 bases between. Germline CDR1 is PRHDT and CDR2 is FYEKMQ (reference sequence). CDR3 coding DNA: TGTGCCAGCAGCTTAGGTGCAGGGAACTATGGCTACACCTTC. It codes for CASSLGAGNYGYTF.

V gene TRBV4-1 combines with J gene TRBJ1-5; a weak D match, TRBD1 (6 bases). V lost 0 bases and J lost 2, with 11 bases in between. CDR1 and CDR2 (germline): MGHRA, YSYEKL. The length of the CDR3 is 16 residues. CDR3 sequence reads: CASSQDGGLGNQPQHF. The CDR3 region has the DNA TGCGCCAGCAGCCAAGATGGGGGCTTGGGCAATCAGCCCCAGCATTTT.